Below, 12 T cell receptor beta chains from the same sample are listed, as sequenced in a study of shared clonotypes between healthy human individuals. The assay was immunoSEQ multiplex PCR, and TCRdb's table has in-frame clones only and misses some. The profile shows 800,000 to 1,200,000 clones, around 82% of them singletons. Sequencing was done on a sample of memory CD4+ T cells from PBMCs. The subset here: CD45RA-negative fraction. These TCRs come from a man younger than 35 in good health. Some clones in this sample may be carry-over from other donors' samples.

V gene TRBV19 combines with J gene TRBJ2-1, with a possible D match to TRBD2 (6 bases). V was clipped by 1 base and J by 6 bases, with 25 bases between them. The germline CDR1 and CDR2 sequences are LNHDA and SQIVND (reference sequence). The CDR3 sequence is 19 residues long. CDR3 DNA sequence: TGTGCCAGTAGTATAGGGTCCGGGGGAACAACAGCAACGAGCAATGAGCAGTTCTTC. It is translated as CASSIGSGGTTATSNEQFF. The variable domain in full, with the rest retrieved from reference TRBV19 and TRBJ2-1, is DGGITQSPKYLFRKEGQNVTLSCEQNLNHDAMYWYRQDPGQGLRLIYYSQIVNDFQKGDIAEGYSVSREKKESFPLTVTSAQKNPTAFYLCASSIGSGGTTATSNEQFFGPGTRLTVL.

This clone was seen once. V is TRBV6-6 and J is TRBJ2-3, with 13 bases matching TRBD2. V gave up 5 bases and J gave up 9 bases; unmatched junction bases: 11. CDR1 MNHNY and CDR2 SVGAGI come from the germline V gene (reference sequence). The CDR3 length is 16 residues. CDR3 DNA: TGTGCCAGCAGTCAACAGGGACTAGCGGGACTTCGAACGCAGTATTTT. Its translation is CASSQQGLAGLRTQYF.

DNA for the CDR3: TGTGCCAGCAGCCTGCTAGCGGGACTAGCGGGGATACAAGAGACCCAGTACTTC. Protein sequence: CASSLLAGLAGIQETQYF. The gene calls are TRBV4-2 and TRBJ2-5; 13 nucleotides agree with TRBD2. V gave up 4 bases and J gave up 2 bases; unmatched junction bases: 10. Per the germline V gene, CDR1 is LGHNA and CDR2 is YNFKEQ. This CDR3 region has 18 residues.

The chain has TRBV7-9 and TRBJ1-1; 7 positions match TRBD1. CDR1 is SEHNR, CDR2 FQNEAQ, per germline (reference sequence). The CDR3 contains 15 residues. Trimming at V came to 6 bases and at J to 4 bases, leaving 11 bases not matched to a gene. CDR3 nucleotides: TGTGCCAGCAGACTCCAGACAGGGTGGGGCACTGAAGCTTTCTTT. Translated: CASRLQTGWGTEAFF.

The rearrangement joins TRBV5-1 to TRBJ2-2; tentatively, D is TRBD1 (6 bases). Germline CDR1 SGHRS, CDR2 YFSETQ. V lost 3 bases and J 0 bases, leaving 12 bases between the germline ends. The CDR3 is made up of 16 amino acids. Written as DNA, the CDR3 is TGCGCCAGCAGCTCCAGGGGAGCGACGAACACCGGGGAGCTGTTTTTT. Its translation: CASSSRGATNTGELFF. The entire variable domain, with the rest obtained from reference TRBV5-1 and TRBJ2-2, is as follows: KAGVTQTPRYLIKTRGQQVTLSCSPISGHRSVSWYQQTPGQGLQFLFEYFSETQRNKGNFPGRFSGRQFSNSRSEMNVSTLELGDSALYLCASSSRGATNTGELFFGEGSRLTVL.

For this clone: The same CDR3 also results from other DNA sequences found in this sample. V and J are TRBV28 and TRBJ1-5; 7 bases are a match to TRBD1. The V segment lost 2 bases and the J segment 4 bases; nucleotides outside the gene matches: 8. The CDR3 sequence is 16 residues long. Germline V gene lookup returns CDR1 MDHEN and CDR2 SYDVKM. CDR3 sequence reads: CASSLADRARNQPQHF. The CDR3, as DNA: TGTGCCAGCAGTTTAGCTGACAGGGCGAGAAATCAGCCCCAGCATTTT.

The V gene is TRBV28, the J gene TRBJ2-1; 7 nucleotides match TRBD2. CDR1 is MDHEN and CDR2 is SYDVKM in the germline V gene. V trimming: 6 bases; J trimming: 5 bases; junction bases outside the gene matches: 7. CDR3 length: 14 residues. In nucleotides, the CDR3 is TGTGCCAGCAGACCGGGACTATCCCACAATGAGCAGTTCTTC. Translated: CASRPGLSHNEQFF.

This chain joins TRBV5-5 and TRBJ2-7; the D gene is possibly TRBD2 (5 bases). Trimming shortened V by 6 bases and J by 2 bases, and 21 bases separated the two germline ends. The CDR3 totals 16 residues. Germline CDR1 is SGHKS and CDR2 is YYEKEE (reference sequence). The CDR3 protein is CASTLAPVGSPYEQYF. CDR3 DNA sequence: TGTGCCAGCACCCTAGCCCCGGTCGGCAGTCCCTACGAGCAGTACTTC.

A single count supports this clone. The rearrangement uses TRBV19 and TRBJ2-1; the match to TRBD2 covers 15 bases. Trimming at V came to 5 bases and at J to 9 bases, leaving 14 bases not matched to a gene. CDR1 LNHDA and CDR2 SQIVND come from the germline V gene (reference sequence). The CDR3 sequence is 18 residues long. This CDR3 is CASSPGVGTSGRRSEQFF. The CDR3 nucleotides read TGTGCCAGTAGTCCCGGGGTAGGGACTAGCGGGAGGAGGAGTGAGCAGTTCTTC.

This chain joins TRBV6-1 and TRBJ2-3, with D unresolved. Germline V gene data show CDR1 as MNHNS and CDR2 as SASEGT. With 4 bases removed from V and 10 bases from J, the gap between germline ends came to 9 bases. The CDR3 is made up of 11 amino acids. The CDR3 sequence is CASSAPGAQYF. For the CDR3, the DNA is TGTGCCAGCAGTGCCCCGGGTGCGCAGTATTTT.

This CDR3 is CSATGSSGYTF. In DNA form, the CDR3 reads TGCAGTGCCACAGGGAGCTCTGGCTACACCTTC. The rearrangement links TRBV20-1 to TRBJ1-2, with a tentative D call TRBD1 (6 bases). V was trimmed by 6 bases and J by 7 bases, leaving 12 bases between them. The CDR3 extends over 11 amino acids. The germline CDR1 and CDR2 sequences are DFQATT and SNEGSKA (reference sequence).

V gene TRBV28 combines with J gene TRBJ2-7; TRBD2 agrees at 8 bases. This CDR3 region has 15 residues. Trimming cost V 6 bases and J 2 bases; bases outside gene matches: 9. In germline, CDR1 is MDHEN, CDR2 SYDVKM. The chain's CDR3 is CASRTGGAGTYEQYF. The CDR3 coding sequence is TGTGCCAGCAGAACCGGGGGGGCAGGGACCTACGAGCAGTACTTC.